This is a list of T cell receptor beta chains from one sample in a study of beta chain features in type 1 diabetes. Measured with immunoSEQ multiplex PCR; TCRdb has only the in-frame clones, and not every one. The sample lists around 260,000 clones, just over 20% occurring once. Sequencing was performed on naive CD4+ T cells from blood. The receptors come from a woman between 40 and 50 years old with type 1 diabetes. Both conserved end residues are part of each CDR3. Each record gives: J gene, V gene, clone size, D gene, CDR3 protein, CDR3 DNA. The D gene is left open where the match is weak. The size field is filled for only some rows; it gives once, few, many or a size class.

>TRBJ2-7|TRBV7-9|.|.
CASSLAGGYEQYF
TGTGCCAGCAGCTTAGCAGGGGGCTACGAGCAGTACTTC
>TRBJ2-2|TRBV4-3|.|.
CASSQPRQGGNTGELFF
TGCGCCAGCAGCCAACCTCGACAGGGAGGGAACACCGGGGAGCTGTTTTTT
>TRBJ1-1|TRBV13|.|TRBD1
CASIEDRAGTEAFF
TGTGCCAGCATCGAGGACAGGGCGGGCACTGAAGCTTTCTTT
>TRBJ2-7|TRBV2|.|TRBD1
CASSVTGFDEQYF
TGTGCCAGCAGTGTGACAGGGTTCGACGAGCAGTACTTC
>TRBJ1-6|TRBV9|few|.
CASSGTVDSPLHF
TGTGCCAGCAGCGGGACTGTTGATTCACCCCTCCACTTT
>TRBJ1-2|TRBV7-2|few|.
CASRPSGLYGYTF
TGTGCCAGCAGACCCTCGGGACTCTATGGCTACACCTTC
>TRBJ2-2|TRBV5-1|few|.
CASSLGPGTGELFF
TGCGCCAGCAGTTTGGGGCCGGGCACCGGGGAGCTGTTTTTT
>TRBJ1-5|TRBV7-8|few|.
CASSMRGGSQPQHF
TGTGCCAGCAGCATGAGGGGAGGGAGTCAGCCCCAGCATTTT
>TRBJ2-1|TRBV19|few|TRBD1
CASSTGTGDSYNEQFF
TGTGCCAGTAGTACCGGGACAGGGGATTCCTACAATGAGCAGTTCTTC
>TRBJ1-4|TRBV5-1|.|.
CASSFQGVDEKLFF
TGCGCCAGCAGCTTTCAAGGAGTAGATGAAAAACTGTTTTTT
>TRBJ1-1|TRBV11-3|.|.
CASSFGLSTEAFF
TGTGCCAGCAGCTTTGGGCTTAGCACTGAAGCTTTCTTT
>TRBJ2-1|TRBV18|.|TRBD2
CASSHLSGGINEQFF
TGTGCCAGCTCACACCTTTCGGGAGGGATCAATGAGCAGTTCTTC
>TRBJ2-4|TRBV5-4|.|TRBD1
CASSLGRDRVGNIQYF
TGTGCCAGCAGCTTGGGCCGGGACAGGGTAGGGAACATTCAGTACTTC
>TRBJ2-5|TRBV14|.|TRBD1
CASSLRTGYIVETQYF
TGTGCCAGCAGCCTCAGGACAGGGTATATTGTGGAGACCCAGTACTTC
>TRBJ1-2|TRBV19|few|.
CASNPTPSYGYTF
TGTGCCAGTAACCCTACCCCCTCCTATGGCTACACCTTC
>TRBJ1-4|TRBV6-5|few|.
CASSSPRGSEKLFF
TGTGCCAGCAGTTCCCCTCGGGGGAGTGAAAAACTGTTTTTT
>TRBJ2-3|TRBV12-5|.|TRBD2
CASGPSGSGDTQYF
TGTGCTAGTGGCCCTAGCGGGAGTGGAGATACGCAGTATTTT
>TRBJ1-6|TRBV9|few|.
CASSDQGVHNSPLHF
TGTGCCAGCAGCGACCAGGGTGTACATAATTCACCCCTCCACTTT
>TRBJ1-2|TRBV28|few|TRBD1
CASSTDRGMGNYGYTF
TGTGCCAGCAGTACGGACAGGGGGATGGGGAACTATGGCTACACCTTC
>TRBJ2-2|TRBV7-3|.|TRBD1
CASSSQTGESTGELFF
TGTGCCAGCAGTTCACAGACAGGGGAGTCCACCGGGGAGCTGTTTTTT
>TRBJ2-5|TRBV27|few|.
CASSFGRGETQYF
TGTGCCAGCAGTTTCGGCAGGGGTGAGACCCAGTACTTC
>TRBJ1-1|TRBV5-4|.|.
CASSVTVNTEAFF
TGTGCCAGCAGCGTGACAGTAAACACTGAAGCTTTCTTT
>TRBJ2-5|TRBV7-2|.|TRBD1
CASSTGQGIETQYF
TGTGCCAGCAGCACGGGACAGGGGATAGAGACCCAGTACTTC
>TRBJ2-3|TRBV5-1|few|.
CASRATGGHTQYF
TGCGCCAGCAGAGCTACGGGGGGCCATACGCAGTATTTT
>TRBJ2-6|TRBV2|.|.
CASRVPTGYGANVLTF
TGTGCCAGCAGGGTACCCACAGGGTACGGGGCCAACGTCCTGACTTTC
>TRBJ2-3|TRBV28|few|TRBD2
CASSSPRTSGRTDTQYF
TGTGCCAGCAGTTCCCCGAGGACTAGCGGACGCACAGATACGCAGTATTTT
>TRBJ1-2|TRBV30|.|TRBD1
CAWSVNRGEGYTF
TGTGCCTGGAGTGTCAACAGGGGGGAAGGCTACACCTTC
>TRBJ1-6|TRBV7-9|few|.
CASSLFGSGFSPLHF
TGTGCCAGCAGCCTCTTCGGCTCAGGGTTTTCACCCCTCCACTTT
>TRBJ1-1|TRBV28|few|.
CASTLRDGNTEAFF
TGTGCCAGCACCCTGAGGGATGGGAACACTGAAGCTTTCTTT
>TRBJ2-3|TRBV18|.|TRBD1
CASSPTGGRGTDTQYF
TGTGCCAGCTCGCCAACAGGGGGCCGAGGCACAGATACGCAGTATTTT
>TRBJ1-6|TRBV2|few|.
CASILWDSNAPLHF
TGTGCCAGCATTCTTTGGGACTCGAACGCACCCCTCCACTTT
>TRBJ2-1|TRBV9|few|TRBD1
CASSVTGEVHEQFF
TGTGCCAGCAGCGTGACAGGGGAGGTCCATGAGCAGTTCTTC
>TRBJ2-5|TRBV5-1|few|TRBD1
CASLPGQGQETQYF
TGCGCCAGCTTACCGGGACAGGGACAAGAGACCCAGTACTTC
>TRBJ2-4|TRBV7-2|few|TRBD1
CASRDQRTGMLTNIQYF
TGTGCCAGCAGAGACCAAAGGACAGGGATGTTGACAAACATTCAGTACTTC
>TRBJ2-5|TRBV19|.|.
CASSIRVWETQYF
TGTGCCAGTAGTATACGAGTGTGGGAGACCCAGTACTTC
>TRBJ1-1|TRBV27|.|.
CASSPTHSRWYTEAFF
TGTGCCAGCAGCCCCACCCACAGCCGCTGGTACACTGAAGCTTTCTTT
>TRBJ2-5|TRBV5-1|few|.
CASSSRETQYF
TGCGCCAGCAGCTCGAGGGAGACCCAGTACTTC
>TRBJ2-7|TRBV28|few|TRBD1
CASNTRTPGQGHPYEQYF
TGTGCCAGCAACACGCGGACCCCGGGACAGGGTCATCCCTACGAGCAGTACTTC
>TRBJ2-5|TRBV4-3|few|.
CASSQDGPRAETQYF
TGCGCCAGCAGCCAAGATGGACCCAGGGCGGAGACCCAGTACTTC
>TRBJ2-6|TRBV7-9|.|TRBD1
CASSSGQLSGANVLTF
TGTGCCAGCAGCTCGGGACAGCTGTCTGGGGCCAACGTCCTGACTTTC
>TRBJ1-2|TRBV15|.|.
CATSRETDSGYTF
TGTGCCACCAGCAGGGAGACAGATAGTGGCTACACCTTC
>TRBJ1-5|TRBV30|few|.
CAWSVRVSNQPQHF
TGTGCCTGGAGTGTGAGAGTGAGCAATCAGCCCCAGCATTTT
>TRBJ2-7|TRBV5-1|few|TRBD1
CASSYGTGISYEQYF
TGCGCCAGCAGCTACGGGACAGGGATCTCCTACGAGCAGTACTTC
>TRBJ2-1|TRBV14|few|TRBD2
CASSQDFPLAGEQFF
TGTGCCAGCAGCCAAGATTTTCCCCTAGCGGGGGAGCAGTTCTTC
>TRBJ1-1|TRBV5-1|few|.
CASSQQGTNTEAFF
TGCGCCAGCAGTCAACAGGGAACGAACACTGAAGCTTTCTTT
>TRBJ2-3|TRBV7-6|few|TRBD2
CASSLLPVGLAGGRDTQYF
TGTGCCAGCAGCCTCCTCCCGGTCGGCCTAGCGGGAGGGAGAGATACGCAGTATTTT
>TRBJ2-7|TRBV5-8|.|TRBD2
CASSTGPGGYEQYF
TGTGCCAGCAGCACCGGACCCGGGGGGTACGAGCAGTACTTC
>TRBJ1-6|TRBV5-1|.|.
CASSLRARDSPLHF
TGCGCCAGCAGCTTGAGGGCCAGGGATTCACCCCTCCACTTT
>TRBJ1-1|TRBV9|.|.
CASSVGQGNTEAFF
TGTGCCAGCAGCGTAGGCCAGGGGAACACTGAAGCTTTCTTT
>TRBJ2-5|TRBV4-2|few|.
CASSQGTGSSGTQYF
TGTGCCAGCAGCCAAGGTACAGGGTCTTCAGGGACCCAGTACTTC
>TRBJ2-7|TRBV11-2|.|.
CASSRGGEVHEQYF
TGTGCCAGCAGCCGAGGGGGGGAAGTACACGAGCAGTACTTC
>TRBJ1-4|TRBV4-3|.|TRBD1
CASSSGQEHEKLFF
TGCGCCAGCAGCTCGGGACAGGAGCATGAAAAACTGTTTTTT
>TRBJ1-2|TRBV4-3|.|.
CASSPFLQDTNYGYTF
TGCGCCAGCAGCCCCTTCTTACAGGATACTAACTATGGCTACACCTTC
>TRBJ2-2|TRBV27|.|.
CASSRLGGTGELFF
TGTGCCAGCAGTCGTCTCGGCGGGACCGGGGAGCTGTTTTTT
>TRBJ1-2|TRBV2|.|.
CASSETAYGYTF
TGTGCCAGCAGTGAAACAGCCTATGGCTACACCTTC